This T cell receptor beta chain was recovered during a study of blood T cell repertoires in COVID-19. Study-wide background: The samples span acute and convalescent COVID-19 from the United States, Italy and Spain.

The repertoire was sequenced with immunoSEQ multiplex PCR; TCRdb's copy has only in-frame clones and lacks some. The sample shows approximately 200,000 clones, approximately 86% of them seen only once. Germline V lookup: CDR1 SGHRS, CDR2 YFSETQ. The V and J ends lost 4 bases and 6 bases respectively, with 12 bases between them. The length of the CDR3 is 13 residues. A COVID-19 case was met by exposed participants within 2 weeks before study entry. This receptor was identified in a young woman who had been exposed to COVID-19. This chain links TRBV5-1 with TRBJ2-3; D is undetermined. The sequenced sample was PBMCs or T cells enriched from blood (not recorded which). The CDR3 here is CASSNDRRDTQYF. In DNA form, the CDR3 reads TGCGCCAGCAGCAACGACCGGCGGGATACGCAGTATTTT.